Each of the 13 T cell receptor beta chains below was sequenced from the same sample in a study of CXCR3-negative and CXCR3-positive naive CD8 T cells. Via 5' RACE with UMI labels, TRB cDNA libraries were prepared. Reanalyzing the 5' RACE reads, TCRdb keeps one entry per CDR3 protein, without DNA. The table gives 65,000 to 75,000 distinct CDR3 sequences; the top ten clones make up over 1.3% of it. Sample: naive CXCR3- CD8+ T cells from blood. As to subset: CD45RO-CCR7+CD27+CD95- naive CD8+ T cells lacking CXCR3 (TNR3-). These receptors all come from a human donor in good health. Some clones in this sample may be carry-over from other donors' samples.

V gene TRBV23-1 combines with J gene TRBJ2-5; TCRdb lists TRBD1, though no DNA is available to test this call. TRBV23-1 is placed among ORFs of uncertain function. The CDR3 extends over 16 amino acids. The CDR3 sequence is CASSQSGYPRGETQYF.

The CDR3 sequence is CASSIGSAVYNEQFF. The chain links TRBV19 to TRBJ2-1; TCRdb gives TRBD2 as the D gene, but with no DNA this cannot be confirmed. The CDR3 covers 15 residues. Germline loops: CDR1 LNHDA, CDR2 SQIVND (reference sequence).

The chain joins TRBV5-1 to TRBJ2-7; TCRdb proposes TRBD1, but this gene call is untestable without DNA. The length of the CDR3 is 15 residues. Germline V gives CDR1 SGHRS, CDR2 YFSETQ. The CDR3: CASREAGSSVYEQYF.

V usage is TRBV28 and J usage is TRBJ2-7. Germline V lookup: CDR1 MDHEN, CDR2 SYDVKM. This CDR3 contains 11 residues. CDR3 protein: CASSATYEQYF.

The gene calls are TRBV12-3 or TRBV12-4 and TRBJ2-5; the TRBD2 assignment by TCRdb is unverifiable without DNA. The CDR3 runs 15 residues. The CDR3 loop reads CASSQLAGGRETQYF.

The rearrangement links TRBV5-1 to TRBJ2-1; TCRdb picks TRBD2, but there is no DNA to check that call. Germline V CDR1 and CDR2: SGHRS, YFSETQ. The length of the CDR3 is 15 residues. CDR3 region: CASSWGLAGYNEQFF.

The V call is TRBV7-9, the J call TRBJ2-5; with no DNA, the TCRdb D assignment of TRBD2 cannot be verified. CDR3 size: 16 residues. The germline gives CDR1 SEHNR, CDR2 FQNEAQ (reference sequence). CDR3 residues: CASSVGLAGVQETQYF. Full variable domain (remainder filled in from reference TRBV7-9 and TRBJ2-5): DTGVSQNPRHKITKRGQNVTFRCDPISEHNRLYWYRQTLGQGPEFLTYFQNEAQLEKSRLLSDRFSAERPKGSFSTLEIQRTEQGDSAMYLCASSVGLAGVQETQYFGPGTRLLVL.

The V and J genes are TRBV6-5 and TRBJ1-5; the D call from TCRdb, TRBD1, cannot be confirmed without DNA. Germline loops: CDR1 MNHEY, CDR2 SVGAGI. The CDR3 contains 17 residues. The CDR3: CASSTGRGVYSNQPQHF.

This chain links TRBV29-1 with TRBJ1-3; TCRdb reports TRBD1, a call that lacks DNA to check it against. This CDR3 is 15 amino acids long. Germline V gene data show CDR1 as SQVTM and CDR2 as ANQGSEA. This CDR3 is CSVGGVISSGNTIYF. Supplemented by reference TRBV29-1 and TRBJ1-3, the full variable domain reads SAVISQKPSRDICQRGTSLTIQCQVDSQVTMMFWYRQQPGQSLTLIATANQGSEATYESGFVIDKFPISRPNLTFSTLTVSNMSPEDSSIYLCSVGGVISSGNTIYFGEGSWLTVV.

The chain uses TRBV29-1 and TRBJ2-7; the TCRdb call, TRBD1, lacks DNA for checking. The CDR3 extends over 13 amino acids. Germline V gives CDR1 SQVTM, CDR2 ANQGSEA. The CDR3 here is CSVSQGMAYEQYF.

CDR3 region: CASSPRHGTGSSYNSPLHF. This sequence joins TRBV28 and TRBJ1-6; TCRdb names TRBD1, which stays unverified in the absence of DNA. Germline CDR1 and CDR2: MDHEN and SYDVKM. This CDR3 contains 19 residues.

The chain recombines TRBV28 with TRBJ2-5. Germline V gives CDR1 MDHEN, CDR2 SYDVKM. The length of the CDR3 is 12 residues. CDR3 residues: CASSTLRETQYF.

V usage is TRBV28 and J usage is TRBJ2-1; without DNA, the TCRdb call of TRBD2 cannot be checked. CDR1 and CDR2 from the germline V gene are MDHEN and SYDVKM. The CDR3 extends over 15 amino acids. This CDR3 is CASRPGLSSYNEQFF.